The 15 T cell receptor beta chains below were found in one sample sequenced in a study of T-cell reconstitution after alpha-beta-depleted transplantation in children. Unique molecular identifiers were used to barcode this TCRbeta library. TCRdb independently ran MiXCR on the PCR reads; one entry per CDR3 protein. The sample records a few hundred thousand distinct CDR3 sequences, about an eighth being singletons. Sequencing was performed on PBMCs, mostly from graft donor cells, taken 360 days after TCRalphabeta/CD19-depleted stem cell transplant. These TCRs come from a male patient aged 10 to 17 who had a stem cell transplant for acute myeloid leukemia, so the T cells may come from the graft donor.

This clonotype has just a few counts. V is TRBV5-5 and J is TRBJ2-2; 13 bases fit TRBD2. In germline, CDR1 is SGHKS, CDR2 YYEKEE (reference sequence). J lost 5 bases, V lost 0 bases, and 1 base had no gene match. The CDR3 totals 16 residues. CDR3: CASSLALAGGTGELFF. CDR3 nucleotide sequence: TGTGCCAGCAGCTTGGCACTAGCGGGAGGGACCGGGGAGCTGTTTTTT.

This clonotype showed up many times. This rearrangement joins TRBV5-5 to TRBJ2-4; possibly TRBD1 for D (6 bases). In germline, CDR1 is SGHKS, CDR2 YYEKEE (reference sequence). The CDR3 is made up of 15 amino acids. Trimming shortened V by 4 bases and J by 11 bases, and 22 bases separated the two germline ends. The CDR3 spells CASSPWTDQKRVQYF. CDR3 DNA sequence: TGTGCCAGCAGCCCGTGGACAGACCAAAAAAGGGTTCAGTACTTC.

This clonotype showed up many times. The chain is built from TRBV4-3 and TRBJ2-3; 7 bases are shared with TRBD2. Germline lookup yields CDR1 LGHNA and CDR2 YSLEER. This CDR3 spans 19 amino acids. V shed 0 bases and J 3 bases; nucleotides not matched to a gene: 15. The CDR3 reads CASSQDHPGGRMGTDTQYF. CDR3 DNA: TGCGCCAGCAGCCAAGATCATCCGGGAGGCAGGATGGGGACAGATACGCAGTATTTT.

This clonotype was counted between two and nine times. This chain uses TRBV7-2 with TRBJ2-1, with no clear D. Germline-derived CDR1 and CDR2 are SGHTA and FQGNSA. V lost 3 bases, J lost 8 bases, and 11 bases lay in between. This CDR3 is built from 13 residues. The CDR3 is CASSFWLYDEQFF. CDR3 sequence (DNA): TGTGCCAGCAGCTTCTGGCTTTACGATGAGCAGTTCTTC.

The chain is built from TRBV29-1 and TRBJ2-1; 9 bases align to TRBD1. CDR1 is SQVTM, CDR2 ANQGSEA, per germline. This CDR3 is 14 amino acids long. Trimming at V came to 8 bases and at J to 6 bases, leaving 11 bases not matched to a gene. The CDR3 spells CSLCTGQGINEQFF. CDR3 nucleotide sequence: TGCAGCTTATGCACGGGACAGGGAATCAATGAGCAGTTCTTC.

This chain joins TRBV20-1 and TRBJ1-2; D is ambiguous. The CDR3 has 14 amino acids. Trimming took off 4 bases at V and 8 bases at J, with 20 bases between the two ends. The germline CDR1 and CDR2 sequences are DFQATT and SNEGSKA (reference sequence). DNA of the CDR3: TGCAGTGCTAAAGCCGATCCAGGTCACTTGGGCTACACCTTC. Amino acids: CSAKADPGHLGYTF.

This clonotype was observed many times. V gene TRBV10-3 combines with J gene TRBJ2-5; the match to TRBD2 covers 9 bases. CDR3 length: 13 residues. Germline CDR1 and CDR2: ENHRY and SYGVKD. V lost 10 bases and J lost 1; bases outside the gene matches: 4. The CDR3 region is CATRTSAQETQYF. CDR3 in DNA: TGTGCCACAAGGACTAGCGCCCAAGAGACCCAGTACTTC.

This clonotype appeared many times. The V gene is TRBV6-5, the J gene TRBJ1-1, with TRBD1 matching 7 bases. This CDR3 is built from 13 residues. CDR1 is MNHEY, CDR2 SVGAGI, per germline. Germline trimming cut 4 bases from V and 5 bases from J; bases unmatched to any gene: 4. This CDR3 reads CASSSTGLTEAFF. DNA for the CDR3: TGTGCCAGCAGTTCGACAGGGTTGACTGAAGCTTTCTTT.

V gene TRBV12-3 or TRBV12-4 combines with J gene TRBJ2-4; D gene ambiguous. The V end was cut by 2 bases, the J end by 9 bases, with 5 bases between. The CDR3 loop spans 11 amino acids. The CDR3 loop reads CASSLKGIQYF. As DNA, the CDR3 is TGTGCCAGCAGTTTAAAGGGCATTCAGTACTTC.

This clonotype was counted between two and nine times. The V gene is TRBV20-1, the J gene TRBJ2-5, with D unresolved. V lost 6 bases and J 5 bases, leaving 16 bases between the germline ends. Germline-derived CDR1 and CDR2 are DFQATT and SNEGSKA (reference sequence). The CDR3 has 13 amino acids. The CDR3, as DNA: TGCAGTGCCATCCTCGCGCCGAGGGAGACCCAGTACTTC. It yields the protein CSAILAPRETQYF.

This clonotype was observed a handful of times. The V and J genes are TRBV14 and TRBJ1-2; maybe TRBD1 (6 bases). Germline V CDR1 and CDR2: SGHDN, FVKESK. There are 15 residues in the CDR3. The V end lost 4 bases, the J end lost 4 bases, and 16 bases lay between the germline ends. DNA of the CDR3: TGTGCCAGCAGCCCGAGTAGGGACACACCCTATGGCTACACCTTC. Protein sequence: CASSPSRDTPYGYTF.

This clonotype was recorded a few times. This sequence joins TRBV7-8 and TRBJ1-6; tentatively, D is TRBD1 (6 bases). Trimming took 5 bases from V and 10 from J, leaving 15 bases between them. The CDR3 has 14 residues. The germline V gene encodes CDR1 SGHVS and CDR2 FQNEAQ. The CDR3 protein is CASSHRVDGSPLHF. The DNA of the CDR3 is TGTGCCAGCAGCCACAGGGTCGATGGATCACCCCTCCACTTT.

The chain links TRBV7-6 to TRBJ2-1; 9 bases are a match to TRBD1. With V trimmed by 4 bases and J by 8 bases, 9 bases remained unmatched. Looked up from germline, CDR1 is SGHVS and CDR2 is FNYEAQ. CDR3 length: 15 amino acids. This CDR3 reads CASSSGQGFLDEQFF. Written as DNA, the CDR3 is TGTGCCAGCAGCTCAGGACAGGGGTTTCTGGATGAGCAGTTCTTC.

The V gene is TRBV5-1, the J gene TRBJ1-2, with a tentative D call TRBD1 (5 bases). The CDR3 extends over 14 amino acids. Trimming took 3 bases from V and 5 from J, leaving 14 bases between them. Germline V lookup: CDR1 SGHRS, CDR2 YFSETQ. The CDR3 coding sequence is TGCGCCAGCAGCTCTACGGCCCAGGGTTATGGCTACACCTTC. It specifies CASSSTAQGYGYTF.

The gene calls are TRBV6-2 or TRBV6-3 and TRBJ2-1; D remains ambiguous. V was pared by 5 bases and J by 4 bases, with 6 bases between. The CDR3 covers 12 residues. The germline CDR1 and CDR2 sequences are MNHEY and SVGEGT. The CDR3 DNA follows: TGTGCCAGCAGTGGCTTTTACAATGAGCAGTTCTTC. Translating it yields CASSGFYNEQFF.